The source of this T cell receptor (beta chain) is a study of beta chain features in type 1 diabetes. Expressed TCRB transcripts were sequenced because the entire RNA isolate underwent reverse transcription. Assay: immunoSEQ multiplex PCR; the TCRdb copy retains only in-frame clones and omits some. This table has hundreds of thousands of clones, roughly 15% appearing once. The CDR3 loop spans 14 amino acids. Trimming took 5 bases from V and 7 from J, leaving 17 bases between them. Per the germline V gene, CDR1 is SNHLY and CDR2 is FYNNEI. In its sample, this clone was seen a few times. The TCR was taken from a woman under 30 in good health. Sequenced: naive CD4+ T cells from blood. This chain connects TRBV2 to TRBJ1-2, with D perhaps TRBD1 (5 bases). The CDR3 DNA reads TGTGCCAGCAGTCTCCTCACGGGGGTGGGTGGCTACACCTTC. This translates into CASSLLTGVGGYTF.